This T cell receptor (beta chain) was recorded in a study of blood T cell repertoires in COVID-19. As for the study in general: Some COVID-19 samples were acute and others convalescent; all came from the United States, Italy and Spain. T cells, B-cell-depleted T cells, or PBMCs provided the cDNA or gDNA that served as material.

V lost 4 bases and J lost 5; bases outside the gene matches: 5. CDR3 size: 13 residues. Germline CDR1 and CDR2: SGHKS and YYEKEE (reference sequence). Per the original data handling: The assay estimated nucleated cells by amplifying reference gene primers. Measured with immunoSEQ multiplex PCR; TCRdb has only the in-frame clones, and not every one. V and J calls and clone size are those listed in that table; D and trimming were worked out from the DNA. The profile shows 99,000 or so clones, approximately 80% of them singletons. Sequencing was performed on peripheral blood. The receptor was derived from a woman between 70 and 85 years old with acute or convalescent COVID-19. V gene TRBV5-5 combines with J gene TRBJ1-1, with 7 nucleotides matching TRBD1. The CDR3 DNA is TGTGCCAGCAGCGTAGACAGGGATACTGAAGCTTTCTTT. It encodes CASSVDRDTEAFF.